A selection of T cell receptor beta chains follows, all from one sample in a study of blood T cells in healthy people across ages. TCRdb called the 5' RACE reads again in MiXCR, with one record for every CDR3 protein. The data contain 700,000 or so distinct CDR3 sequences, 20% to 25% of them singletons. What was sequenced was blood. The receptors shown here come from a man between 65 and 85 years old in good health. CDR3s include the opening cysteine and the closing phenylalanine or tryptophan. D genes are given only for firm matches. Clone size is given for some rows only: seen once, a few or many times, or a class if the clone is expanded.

CASSAMAAGANVLTF TGTGCCAGCAGTGCGATGGCTGCTGGGGCCAACGTCCTGACTTTC TRBJ2-6 . 15 TRBV2 .
CASSSDRGSEKLFF TGTGCCAGCAGCTCGGACAGGGGGTCTGAAAAACTGTTTTTT TRBJ1-4 many 14 TRBV7-9 TRBD1
CASIRGLGGADTQYF TGTGCCAGCATCCGTGGCCTGGGAGGTGCAGATACGCAGTATTTT TRBJ2-3 . 15 TRBV5-5 .
CASSLGGLSGAKNIQYF TGTGCCAGCTCCCTCGGAGGTTTATCCGGAGCCAAAAACATTCAGTACTTC TRBJ2-4 . 17 TRBV18 .
CSAPKLLAGSTDTQYF TGCAGTGCTCCAAAGTTACTAGCGGGAAGCACAGATACGCAGTATTTT TRBJ2-3 few 16 TRBV20-1 TRBD2
CASRGTGSGANVLTF TGTGCCAGCAGGGGTACAGGCTCTGGGGCCAACGTCCTGACTTTC TRBJ2-6 . 15 TRBV2 .
CASSPRDSLNTEAFF TGTGCCAGCAGTCCGCGGGACAGCCTAAACACTGAAGCTTTCTTT TRBJ1-1 few 15 TRBV12-3/TRBV12-4 TRBD1
CASSTGQGEQFF TGTGCCAGCAGCACGGGCCAGGGCGAGCAGTTCTTC TRBJ2-1 . 12 TRBV11-2 .
CSARDIRASSTDTQYF TGCAGTGCTAGAGATATTCGGGCTTCTAGCACAGATACGCAGTATTTT TRBJ2-3 few 16 TRBV20-1 .
CSALPGGSYGYTF TGCAGCGCCCTCCCCGGGGGGAGCTATGGCTACACCTTC TRBJ1-2 few 13 TRBV29-1 .
CRFLGNQPQHF TGTAGATTCTTGGGGAATCAGCCCCAGCATTTT TRBJ1-5 . 11 TRBV3-1 .
CASAGNSGSSYNEQFF TGTGCCAGCGCAGGGAACTCGGGAAGCTCCTACAATGAGCAGTTCTTC TRBJ2-1 few 16 TRBV7-2 .
CASSHPNTEAFF TGTGCCAGCAGCCACCCGAACACTGAAGCTTTCTTT TRBJ1-1 few 12 TRBV28 .
CASSPGGLNTEAFF TGCGCCAGCAGCCCGGGAGGGTTGAACACTGAAGCTTTCTTT TRBJ1-1 many 14 TRBV4-3 .
CASSPPAGGEQYF TGTGCCAGCTCACCACCGGCGGGGGGGGAGCAGTACTTC TRBJ2-7 few 13 TRBV18 TRBD2
CASSGNRGREKLFF TGTGCCAGTAGTGGCAACAGGGGGCGAGAAAAACTGTTTTTT TRBJ1-4 . 14 TRBV19 TRBD1
CSVSAGVAYNEQFF TGCAGCGTTTCTGCGGGGGTCGCCTACAATGAGCAGTTCTTC TRBJ2-1 . 14 TRBV29-1 TRBD2
CASSAGTVEWGTDTQYF TGTGCCAGCAGCGCGGGGACGGTGGAGTGGGGCACAGATACGCAGTATTTT TRBJ2-3 . 17 TRBV7-2 .
CSLIKGTPQETQYF TGCAGTCTCATCAAGGGGACACCCCAAGAGACCCAGTACTTC TRBJ2-5 . 14 TRBV20-1 .
CSVEDHVLGGTQYF TGCAGCGTTGAAGATCACGTCTTAGGAGGGACCCAGTACTTC TRBJ2-5 . 14 TRBV29-1 .
CAWSLSLLTGTGGFSGRAFF TGTGCCTGGAGTTTATCGCTGTTAACCGGGACAGGGGGCTTTAGTGGTAGAGCTTTCTTT TRBJ1-1 . 20 TRBV30 TRBD1
CASSPWGGTSADTQYF TGTGCCAGCAGCCCTTGGGGCGGGACTAGTGCAGATACGCAGTATTTT TRBJ2-3 few 16 TRBV7-2 TRBD2
CSAGVRTEAFF TGCAGTGCGGGGGTTCGCACTGAAGCTTTCTTT TRBJ1-1 . 11 TRBV20-1 .
CASSLIRTSTDTQYF TGTGCCAGCAGCCTAATTCGGACTAGCACAGATACGCAGTATTTT TRBJ2-3 few 15 TRBV2 .
CASSLASGRAYNEQFF TGTGCCAGCAGCTTAGCGAGCGGGAGGGCCTACAATGAGCAGTTCTTC TRBJ2-1 few 16 TRBV7-6 TRBD2
CSVAPNGQGAYGYTF TGCAGCGTTGCCCCCAACGGGCAGGGGGCCTATGGCTACACCTTC TRBJ1-2 many 15 TRBV29-1 TRBD1
CASSQGVVVNSPLHF TGTGCCAGCAGCCAGGGAGTAGTTGTTAATTCACCCCTCCACTTT TRBJ1-6 . 15 TRBV5-8 .
CASSLARGLAGATGELFF TGCGCCAGCAGCTTGGCGCGGGGACTAGCGGGAGCCACCGGGGAGCTGTTTTTT TRBJ2-2 few 18 TRBV5-1 TRBD2
CASSRGYLYGYTF TGTGCCAGCAGCCGGGGGTATCTCTATGGCTACACCTTC TRBJ1-2 few 13 TRBV14 .
CASSQLAGGGDEQFF TGTGCCAGCAGTCAGCTAGCGGGAGGTGGTGATGAGCAGTTCTTC TRBJ2-1 few 15 TRBV12-3/TRBV12-4 TRBD2
CASSQAQRSIYNEQFF TGTGCCAGCAGTCAGGCACAACGAAGTATCTACAATGAGCAGTTCTTC TRBJ2-1 . 16 TRBV6-1 .
CASSLGFLAPSSTDTQYF TGTGCCAGCAGCTTAGGCTTCCTAGCCCCATCTAGCACAGATACGCAGTATTTT TRBJ2-3 . 18 TRBV13 .
CASSLDGRKNQPQHF TGCGCCAGCAGCTTGGATGGCAGGAAAAATCAGCCCCAGCATTTT TRBJ1-5 few 15 TRBV5-1 .
CASNDRWSNQPQHF TGTGCCAGCAACGACAGGTGGAGCAATCAGCCCCAGCATTTT TRBJ1-5 few 14 TRBV6-2/TRBV6-3 .
CASSLRGATDTRYF TGTGCCAGCAGCTTGCGGGGGGCGACAGATACGCGGTATTTT TRBJ2-3 . 14 TRBV7-9 TRBD2
CASSPGGQLAEAFF TGCGCCAGCAGCCCGGGCGGCCAGCTTGCTGAAGCTTTCTTT TRBJ1-1 few 14 TRBV5-1 .
CSVGRSGSYEQFF TGCAGCGTTGGGCGTAGCGGGAGTTATGAGCAGTTCTTC TRBJ2-1 . 13 TRBV29-1 TRBD2
CASSQEDRNYGYTF TGCGCCAGCAGCCAAGAGGACAGAAATTATGGCTACACCTTC TRBJ1-2 few 14 TRBV4-1 .
CSASDPGANYGYTF TGCAGTGCTAGTGATCCAGGGGCTAACTATGGCTACACCTTC TRBJ1-2 few 14 TRBV20-1 .
CASSPPTNTDTQYF TGTGCCAGCAGCCCACCGACTAACACAGATACGCAGTATTTT TRBJ2-3 few 14 TRBV7-9 .
CASSRAADRWYGYTF TGTGCCAGCAGCCGCGCAGCGGACAGATGGTATGGCTACACCTTC TRBJ1-2 . 15 TRBV7-9 .
CASSYSTGSNEQFF TGTGCCAGCAGTTATAGCACAGGGTCCAATGAGCAGTTCTTC TRBJ2-1 few 14 TRBV27 .
CASSLVPVINGVGTRETQYF TGTGCCAGCAGCTTAGTCCCGGTCATAAATGGTGTGGGGACTAGGGAGACCCAGTACTTC TRBJ2-5 . 20 TRBV7-2 TRBD2
CASSLDLGNYEQYF TGTGCCAGCAGCTTAGACCTTGGGAACTACGAGCAGTACTTC TRBJ2-7 few 14 TRBV11-2 .
CASSTTGTGQNIQYF TGTGCCAGCAGTACAACCGGGACAGGTCAAAACATTCAGTACTTC TRBJ2-4 few 15 TRBV6-6 TRBD1
CSVKRREGYTF TGCAGCGTTAAGAGAAGGGAGGGCTACACCTTC TRBJ1-2 . 11 TRBV29-1 .
CSAHQRDGTNEKLFF TGCAGTGCTCACCAGCGGGACGGAACAAATGAAAAACTGTTTTTT TRBJ1-4 few 15 TRBV20-1 .
CASSLDRFDGEQFF TGCGCCAGCAGCTTGGACAGGTTTGACGGTGAGCAGTTCTTC TRBJ2-1 many 14 TRBV5-1 .
CASRVGGAITDTQYF TGTGCCAGCAGGGTTGGGGGGGCTATCACAGATACGCAGTATTTT TRBJ2-3 . 15 TRBV6-1 .
CSVPQGSLTDTQYF TGCAGCGTTCCACAGGGATCTCTCACAGATACGCAGTATTTT TRBJ2-3 few 14 TRBV29-1 .
CGARGSDMNTEAFF TGCGGTGCTAGAGGATCCGACATGAACACTGAAGCTTTCTTT TRBJ1-1 . 14 TRBV20-1 .
CASSLVEAGFYGYTF TGTGCCAGCAGCTTAGTAGAGGCAGGGTTCTATGGCTACACCTTC TRBJ1-2 many 15 TRBV7-9 .
CASSLELLAGLNEQFF TGCGCCAGCAGCTTGGAATTGTTAGCGGGACTAAATGAGCAGTTCTTC TRBJ2-1 many 16 TRBV5-1 TRBD2
CASSFVNWGGSTEAFF TGTGCCAGCAGTTTTGTTAATTGGGGCGGGAGCACTGAAGCTTTCTTT TRBJ1-1 . 16 TRBV28 .
CAAQGGFVYEQYF TGCGCCGCACAAGGGGGGTTTGTCTACGAGCAGTACTTC TRBJ2-7 . 13 TRBV10-2 .
CASTSSLGLIYGYTF TGTGCCAGCACTAGCTCCCTGGGCCTTATCTATGGCTACACCTTC TRBJ1-2 . 15 TRBV6-5 .
CATKSGLTGLAGVSSYNEQFF TGTGCCACCAAAAGCGGTTTGACAGGGTTAGCGGGAGTTTCCTCCTACAATGAGCAGTTCTTC TRBJ2-1 . 21 TRBV10-3 TRBD2
CASSLAYRQGAYQETQYF TGTGCCAGCAGCTTAGCTTATAGACAGGGCGCGTACCAAGAGACCCAGTACTTC TRBJ2-5 few 18 TRBV7-2 TRBD1
CASSLAGGRDEQFF TGCGCCAGCAGCCTTGCGGGGGGCCGGGATGAGCAGTTCTTC TRBJ2-1 . 14 TRBV5-1 TRBD2
CASSLSLAYYNEQFF TGTGCCAGCAGCTTAAGCCTAGCGTACTACAATGAGCAGTTCTTC TRBJ2-1 . 15 TRBV7-3 .